The 12 T cell receptor beta chains below come from one sample, sequenced in a study of T-cell reconstitution after alpha-beta-depleted transplantation in children. The authors prepared the TCRbeta library with unique molecular identifiers. TCRdb reprocessed the PCR reads with MiXCR, giving one entry per CDR3 protein. The data contain approximately 390,000 distinct CDR3 sequences, approximately 11% of them seen just once; the ten biggest clones take up 4.5% to 6%. The specimen comprised PBMCs from the stem cell graft donor, sampled from the stem cell graft. These receptors all stem from a human donor who donated a stem cell graft to a child with acute myeloid leukemia.

This clonotype turned up a few times. The V gene is TRBV29-1, the J gene TRBJ2-7; possibly TRBD1 or TRBD2 for D (5 bases each). V shed 8 bases and J shed 4 bases, with 24 bases lying between them. Germline values: CDR1 SQVTM, CDR2 ANQGSEA. The CDR3 has 15 amino acids. For the CDR3, the DNA is TGCAGCTCCCCTCGAGCGAGGGGAAGATGGTACGAGCAGTACGTC. Its translation: CSSPRARGRWYEQYV.

The genes are TRBV9 and TRBJ1-1; TRBD1 might be the D (6 bases). Germline lookup yields CDR1 SGDLS and CDR2 YYNGEE. The CDR3 totals 14 residues. The V gene lost 3 bases and the J gene lost 0 bases, with 9 bases spanning the gap. This CDR3 reads CASSEGHLNTEAFF. The CDR3, as DNA: TGTGCCAGCAGCGAGGGACACCTGAACACTGAAGCTTTCTTT.

The gene calls are TRBV3-1 and TRBJ1-3; a weak D match, TRBD1 (5 bases). Germline assignment: CDR1 LGHDT and CDR2 YNNKEL (reference sequence). V lost 1 base, J lost 3 bases, and 13 bases lay in between. This CDR3 region has 16 residues. CDR3 sequence reads: CASSQAILGLGNTIYF. The CDR3 nucleotides read TGTGCCAGCAGCCAAGCGATATTGGGGCTTGGAAACACCATATATTTT. Full variable domain (outside the CDR3, taken from reference TRBV3-1 and TRBJ1-3): DTAVSQTPKYLVTQMGNDKSIKCEQNLGHDTMYWYKQDSKKFLKIMFSYNNKELIINETVPNRFSPKSPDKAHLNLHINSLELGDSAVYFCASSQAILGLGNTIYFGEGSWLTVV.

The rearrangement uses TRBV12-3 or TRBV12-4 and TRBJ1-1; TRBD1 is a possible D gene (5 bases). The CDR3 totals 14 residues. V gave up 3 bases and J gave up 5 bases, with 13 bases separating them. The CDR3 DNA sequence: TGTGCCAGCAGTTTTTTCGCGGGGGGGACTGAAGCTTTCTTT. This codes for CASSFFAGGTEAFF.

The gene calls are TRBV29-1 and TRBJ2-5; 9 bases align to TRBD1. The V gene end was trimmed by 6 bases and the J gene end by 5 bases; junction bases not matched to a gene: 10. Germline loops: CDR1 SQVTM, CDR2 ANQGSEA. The length of the CDR3 is 14 residues. This chain's CDR3 is CSVLPWTGAETQYF. The CDR3 DNA sequence: TGCAGCGTCCTACCGTGGACAGGGGCGGAGACCCAGTACTTC.

This clonotype was seen at least ten times. V usage is TRBV7-9 and J usage is TRBJ2-3; D is possibly TRBD1 (6 bases). Trimming shortened V by 3 bases and J by 3 bases, and 10 bases separated the two germline ends. Germline values: CDR1 SEHNR, CDR2 FQNEAQ (reference sequence). There are 14 residues in the CDR3. CDR3 in amino acids: CASSFVQGTDTQYF. The CDR3 nucleotides are TGTGCCAGCAGCTTTGTCCAGGGGACAGATACGCAGTATTTT.

As concerns this clonotype: A much more abundant neighbour one base away suggests this may be a read error. The chain carries TRBV5-1 and TRBJ2-3; D unclear. CDR3 length: 14 amino acids. Germline values: CDR1 SGHRS, CDR2 YFSETQ. The CDR3 region has the DNA TGCGCCATCAGCACCAGTGCACGCACAGATACGCAGTATTTT. This codes for CAISTSARTDTQYF.

The chain couples TRBV4-3 to TRBJ2-3; 10 nucleotides match TRBD1. The CDR3 has 17 residues. Germline V gene sequence: CDR1 LGHNA, CDR2 YSLEER. V lost 4 bases, J lost 5 bases, and 12 bases stayed unmatched. The chain's CDR3 is CASSPKTRQGARDTQYF. The DNA of the CDR3 is TGCGCCAGCAGCCCCAAAACGCGACAGGGGGCGCGAGATACGCAGTATTTT.

In its sample, this clonotype was seen many times. CDR3 DNA sequence: TGTGCCAGCAGCCCCCGGACAGCCTATGGCTACACCTTC. Translated, it gives CASSPRTAYGYTF. The V call is TRBV7-2, the J call TRBJ1-2; D possibly corresponds to TRBD1 (6 bases). Trimming left V 5 bases short and J 4 bases short, with 11 bases between. The CDR3 consists of 13 residues. CDR1 SGHTA and CDR2 FQGNSA come from the germline V gene.

This sequence joins TRBV4-1 and TRBJ1-1; D remains ambiguous. The CDR3 contains 15 residues. V gave up 1 base and J gave up 2 bases, with 11 bases separating them. The germline gives CDR1 MGHRA, CDR2 YSYEKL. This chain's CDR3 is CASSQVWLLNTEAFF. DNA of the CDR3: TGCGCCAGCAGCCAAGTTTGGCTCTTAAACACTGAAGCTTTCTTT.

The chain uses TRBV25-1 and TRBJ2-7; the D is unclear. The CDR3 has 15 residues. Germline V gene lookup returns CDR1 MGHDK and CDR2 SYGVNS. V shed 4 bases and J shed 5 bases, with 18 bases lying between them. CDR3 DNA: TGTGCCAGCAGTGCCCGGCGAAAAGGGTTGGACGAGCAGTACTTC. Its protein product is CASSARRKGLDEQYF.

This clonotype was seen only a few times. The V gene is TRBV20-1, the J gene TRBJ1-2, with unresolved D. The CDR3 is made up of 13 amino acids. The germline CDR1 and CDR2 sequences are DFQATT and SNEGSKA (reference sequence). The germline V and J ends were trimmed by 6 bases and 3 bases, with 14 bases remaining between them. CDR3 region: CSAPHGLDYGYTF. DNA of the CDR3: TGCAGTGCCCCACATGGACTGGACTATGGCTACACCTTC.